Listed here is a single T cell receptor (beta chain). This receptor's antigen is unknown. No base quality values were provided; no much bigger clone lies one nucleotide off. Donors were healthy HIV-negative adults with no recently reported acute infections or vaccinations. All donors were Caucasian adults living in Nashville, Tennessee, USA. CD4+ T cells were enriched by magnetic negative selection, after which naive cells were positively selected on CD45RA and the negative fraction was taken as the memory subset. Blood was collected by leukapheresis, and PBMCs were isolated by Ficoll-Histopaque density gradient centrifugation and then cryopreserved in liquid nitrogen vapor phase. Analytical flow cytometry was used to check the purity and quantity of every magnetically sorted T cell population. Genomic DNA was isolated from every sorted fraction and measured by UV absorbance on a Nanodrop 2000c. Using the deep immunoSEQ assay, TCR CDR3 regions were amplified from genomic DNA by multiplex PCR. Extracted genomic DNA from each cell subset was spread evenly across all wells of several immunoSEQ 96-well plates, with each plate serving as a replicate. For sorted subsets, roughly 200 ng of genomic DNA, equivalent to some 30,000 T cell genomes, went into each replicate PCR. Purified libraries were quantified with a Qubit 3.0 fluorometer, sized on a Bioanalyzer 2100, and re-quantified with the KAPA Library Quantification kit. A separate single-read 150-cycle Illumina NextSeq 550 flow cell was used to sequence each immunoSEQ 96-well plate. The study's own analysis went as follows. Because the immunoSEQ output included only junctional sequences and no quality scores, the filtering could not be the same as the filtering used for full-length reads. To assign V/J genes and CDR3, sequences were annotated using PyIR, a Python wrapper for IgBLAST v1.9, with IMGT germline references. Reads with weak V/J assignments (E-value above 1e-6), missing CDR3, stop codons, out-of-frame junctions, or ambiguous translated residues were removed. A V3J clonotype was defined by an identical inferred V gene, J gene, and CDR3 amino acid sequence. Percentage overlap between repertoires was computed as shared unique clonotypes divided by the size of the smaller repertoire. Richness of each repertoire was evaluated using RTK rarefaction, the Chao1 estimator, and Recon v2.1 estimates of unobserved clonotypes. Generation probabilities for all TCRbeta clonotypes obtained by the gDNA method from a handful of donors were computed using OLGA. Drawn from immuneACCESS, this table holds only the in-frame rearrangements with V and J called that TCRdb kept. Clones are partly lost; checked studies trace under half to an unresolved V gene and leave the rest unexplained. V and J calls and clone size are copied from that table; D and trimming were computed from the DNA. This sample holds millions of clones; around 94% were observed only once. Around 0.14% of the sample is held by the ten biggest clonotypes.

V is cut by 4 bases and J by 5 bases, and the space between the germline ends is 9 bases. Including cysteine and phenylalanine, the CDR3 has 12 amino acids. The DNA shown is the 36-base CDR3, in frame from base 1. Based on the germline V gene (reference sequence), the CDR1 and CDR2 sequences are SGHNT and YYREEE. These data belong to a study of shared clonotypes between healthy human individuals (dated by TCRdb to 2018 to 2021). Regarding the research as a whole: The cohort included three men and a couple of women between 18 and 49 years of age. For each donor, CD4 naive and CD4 memory were each run on three plates, CD8 naive on two plates, and CD8 memory on one plate. Different laboratories and diverse techniques were used to prepare libraries and sequence TCR repertoires, to increase sequencing depth and limit assay-specific biases. The study deeply sequenced blood TCR repertoires of several healthy adults to estimate repertoire size and the extent of clonotype sharing between individuals. Each donor's leukapheresis produced roughly between about 0.9 and 9.5 billion PBMCs. What the work shows at the level of the full study, not this receptor alone: Based on pairwise subsampling, the degree of clonotype sharing among donors was expected to be affected by sequencing depth. The small number of donors limited the genetic and exposure-history diversity represented. Naive subsets generally had larger estimated clonotype richness than memory subsets did. Incomplete sequencing was indicated by rarefaction of sorted-subset datasets, despite the large sequencing depth. Higher generation probabilities were observed for clonotypes shared by all four sorted-subset donors than for non-shared clonotypes. Across a handful of donors, roughly 5.4% of naive CD4, 3% to 4% of naive CD8, about 2.3% of memory CD4, and 0.4% of memory CD8 clonotypes were shared. Sampling was restricted to blood, and TCR repertoires in tissue are likely to differ from TCR repertoires in blood.

The V and J segments used are TRBV5-4 and TRBJ1-2, with the D gene call left open. Sequences were obtained from naive CD4+ T cells sorted from blood. The cell subset or site label on this specimen signifies: CD45RA+ positively selected. The sequence was obtained from a man younger than 35 in good health. The sequenced DNA: TGTGCCAGCAGCCAGGACCTGTATGGCTACACCTTC. It specifies CASSQDLYGYTF.